This T cell receptor beta chain was sequenced during a study of cytomegalovirus exposure and HLA in healthy donors. For this clone: The target antigen is unknown.

The primer mix had 60 Vbeta and 13 Jbeta primers. Here immunoSEQ multiplex PCR was the method, and the copy in TCRdb shows in-frame clones only, minus some. The sample gives 150,000 to 200,000 clones, roughly 87% of which show up once; 1.6% is in the top ten. The study, taken as a whole, reports: A later analysis showed TCR association rates differing by HLA locus, peaking at DRB1 and lowest at HLA-C.

With 1 base removed from V and 8 bases from J, the gap between germline ends came to 5 bases. Germline loops: CDR1 SEHNR, CDR2 FQNEAQ (reference sequence). The CDR3 has 11 residues. The V and J genes are TRBV7-9 and TRBJ1-2; no clear D gene. What was sequenced was PBMCs. The clonotype was recovered from a middle-aged man in good health and CMV-seronegative. The CDR3 region is CASSLVVGYTF. The CDR3 DNA sequence: TGTGCCAGCAGCTTAGTAGTCGGCTACACCTTC.